What follows is one T cell receptor (beta chain) and its context. Its cognate antigen is unknown. These data belong to a study of T cell responses to AZD1222 COVID-19 vaccine. General study points: Seropositive status at baseline applied to only a handful of AZD1222 recipients.

Profiled with immunoSEQ multiplex PCR; TCRdb holds only in-frame clones, not every one. The sample yields more than 140,000 clones, 88% seen once. Sequencing used peripheral blood, obtained on day 0 of MenACWY control vaccination. This receptor was obtained from an adult in good health.

CDR3 region: CASSLFGSPLHF. The CDR3 DNA reads as TGTGCCAGCTCCTTGTTCGGTTCACCCCTCCACTTT. The chain couples TRBV7-9 to TRBJ1-6; D unresolved. Looked up from germline, CDR1 is SEHNR and CDR2 is FQNEAQ (reference sequence). Trimming shortened V by 8 bases and J by 9 bases, and 11 bases separated the two germline ends. This CDR3 is 12 amino acids long.